This T cell receptor (beta chain) stems from a study of CD8 T cells in Susac syndrome. Sequencing of TCR beta was carried out in blood CD8+ and CD4+ T cells. The CD8+ and CD4+ T cells were isolated magnetically using a negative isolation approach, whereas the TEMRA cells were enriched by FACS. This clonotype has just one count. V gave up 4 bases and J gave up 0 bases; unmatched junction bases: 18. Germline V CDR1 and CDR2: SGHAT, FQDESV (reference sequence). This CDR3 has 21 amino acids. The RNA, about 0.45 to 1 ug, was put through reverse transcription using random hexamers. Amplification of TCR beta CDR3 across 54 Vbeta and 13 Jbeta was performed with immunoSEQ multiplex PCR. From the immunoSEQ multiplex PCR reads, TCRdb called clonotypes with MiXCR, one entry per CDR3 protein. The data contain about 130,000 distinct CDR3 sequences, nearly 95% of them seen just once; the ten biggest clones take up 0.12%.

The sample consisted of CD4+ T cells from PBMCs. The TCR was taken from a human donor in good health. The J gene is TRBJ2-6, the V gene TRBV11-1, with 7 nucleotides matching TRBD1. CDR3: CASSSVNIVGTASSGANVLTF. The CDR3 region has the DNA TGTGCCAGCAGCTCAGTTAATATCGTGGGGACAGCTAGCTCTGGGGCCAACGTCCTGACTTTC.